The sequence of this T cell receptor beta chain was determined in a study of cytomegalovirus exposure and HLA in healthy donors. General study findings and limits: A few V segments could not be told apart, such as TRBV6-2 and TRBV6-3, and were left out. Later work found that TCR association rates differed between HLA loci; DRB1 had the most and HLA-C the fewest.

Concerning this clone itself: Antigen specificity is unknown.

The germline gives CDR1 SEHNR, CDR2 FQNEAQ (reference sequence). This CDR3 contains 16 residues. The V end lost 1 base, the J end lost 0 bases, and 10 bases lay between the germline ends. The PCR had 60 Vbeta and 13 Jbeta primers. Assay used: immunoSEQ multiplex PCR; TCRdb lists only in-frame clones, some missing. The data include over 80,000 clones; the top ten clones carry roughly 6%. The origin of this receptor is a girl aged 10 to 17 in good health and CMV-seropositive. What was sequenced was PBMCs. The chain is built from TRBV7-9 and TRBJ1-5, with D possibly being TRBD1 (6 bases). The CDR3 coding sequence is TGTGCCAGCAGCTTAGGGACAGCCTATAGCAATCAGCCCCAGCATTTT. Amino acids: CASSLGTAYSNQPQHF. Supplemented by reference TRBV7-9 and TRBJ1-5, the full variable domain reads DTGVSQNPRHKITKRGQNVTFRCDPISEHNRLYWYRQTLGQGPEFLTYFQNEAQLEKSRLLSDRFSAERPKGSFSTLEIQRTEQGDSAMYLCASSLGTAYSNQPQHFGDGTRLSIL.